One T cell receptor beta chain is described in this entry. What it binds is unknown. The data belong to a study of cytomegalovirus exposure and HLA in healthy donors. PCR used 60 Vbeta primers and 13 Jbeta primers. Libraries were prepared by immunoSEQ multiplex PCR; TCRdb keeps only in-frame clonotypes and omits some of them. The table records tens of thousands of clones, less than 80% of them present only once. The study's findings and limits: A classifier reportedly called cytomegalovirus status with high sensitivity and specificity. According to the study, roughly 160 TCR beta chains were cytomegalovirus-associated. No immune exposure information besides CMV serostatus was available. In vitro work confirmed that a few CMV-associated chains recognize CMV antigens.

The CDR3 runs 17 residues. Germline V lookup: CDR1 SGHAT, CDR2 FQNNGV. Unmatched junction bases numbered 12, after V lost 5 bases and J lost 2 bases. The chain employs TRBV11-2 and TRBJ2-7; 10 bases line up with TRBD1. What was sequenced was PBMCs. The TCR was taken from a man aged 60-69 years in good health and CMV-seropositive. In DNA, the CDR3 is TGTGCCAGCAGCGCCCGGGACAGGGGCCTCCCCACCTACGAGCAGTACTTC. Translated: CASSARDRGLPTYEQYF. The whole variable domain, filled in from reference TRBV11-2 and TRBJ2-7, reads EAGVAQSPRYKIIEKRQSVAFWCNPISGHATLYWYQQILGQGPKLLIQFQNNGVVDDSQLPKDRFSAERLKGVDSTLKIQPAKLEDSAVYLCASSARDRGLPTYEQYFGPGTRLTVT.